The source of this T cell receptor (beta chain) is a study of blood T cell repertoires in COVID-19. V lost 4 bases, J lost 9 bases, and 14 bases stayed unmatched. The CDR3 runs to 17 residues. From germline, CDR1 is SGHVS and CDR2 FQNEAQ. Produced via immunoSEQ multiplex PCR; TCRdb's table is partial and in-frame only. The sample includes more than 300,000 clones, about 85% of them seen just once. The rearrangement links TRBV7-8 to TRBJ2-1; 11 positions match TRBD2. Sample: PBMCs or T cells enriched from blood (not recorded which). The clonotype was recovered from a woman aged 25 to 39 who had recovered from COVID-19. The CDR3 spells CASSWCLLAGGPCEQFF. DNA for the CDR3: TGTGCCAGCAGCTGGTGCCTCCTAGCGGGGGGTCCCTGTGAGCAGTTCTTC.